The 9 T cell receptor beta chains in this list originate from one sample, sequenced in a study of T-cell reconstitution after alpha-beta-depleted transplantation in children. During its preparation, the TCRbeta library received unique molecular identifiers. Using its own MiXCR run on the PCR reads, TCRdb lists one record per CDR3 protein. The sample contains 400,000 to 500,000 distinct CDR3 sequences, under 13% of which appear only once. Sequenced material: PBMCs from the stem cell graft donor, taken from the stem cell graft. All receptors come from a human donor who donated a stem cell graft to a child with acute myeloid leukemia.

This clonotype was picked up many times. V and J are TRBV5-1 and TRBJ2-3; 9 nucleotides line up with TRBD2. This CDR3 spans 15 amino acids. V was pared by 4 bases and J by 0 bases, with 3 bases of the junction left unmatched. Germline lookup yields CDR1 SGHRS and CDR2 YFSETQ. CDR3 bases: TGCGCCAGCAGCATAGCGGGGGCTAGCACAGATACGCAGTATTTT. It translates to CASSIAGASTDTQYF.

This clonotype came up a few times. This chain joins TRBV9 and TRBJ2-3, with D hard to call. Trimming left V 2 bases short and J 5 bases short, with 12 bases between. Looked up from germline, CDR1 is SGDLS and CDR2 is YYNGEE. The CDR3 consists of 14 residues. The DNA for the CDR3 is TGTGCCAGCAGCGTTGGTTCGAGAGGAGATACGCAGTATTTT. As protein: CASSVGSRGDTQYF.

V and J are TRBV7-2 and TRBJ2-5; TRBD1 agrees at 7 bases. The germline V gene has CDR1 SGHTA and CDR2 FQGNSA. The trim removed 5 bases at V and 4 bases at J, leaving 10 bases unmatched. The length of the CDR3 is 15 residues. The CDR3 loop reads CASSPRPGTAETQYF. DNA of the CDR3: TGTGCCAGCAGCCCCCGTCCCGGGACAGCAGAGACCCAGTACTTC.

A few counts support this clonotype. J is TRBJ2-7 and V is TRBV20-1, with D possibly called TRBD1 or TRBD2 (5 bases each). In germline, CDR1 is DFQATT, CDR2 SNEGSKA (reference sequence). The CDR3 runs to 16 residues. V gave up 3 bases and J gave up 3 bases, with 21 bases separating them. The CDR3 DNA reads TGCAGTGCTAGTTGGGACGGGTCTCGATTTGTCTACGAGCAGTACTTC. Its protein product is CSASWDGSRFVYEQYF.

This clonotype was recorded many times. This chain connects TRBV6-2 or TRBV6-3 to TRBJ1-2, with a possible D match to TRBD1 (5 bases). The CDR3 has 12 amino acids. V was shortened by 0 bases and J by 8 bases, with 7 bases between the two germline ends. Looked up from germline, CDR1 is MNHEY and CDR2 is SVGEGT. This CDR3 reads CASSYSWGGYTF. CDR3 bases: TGTGCCAGCAGTTACTCGTGGGGCGGCTACACCTTC.

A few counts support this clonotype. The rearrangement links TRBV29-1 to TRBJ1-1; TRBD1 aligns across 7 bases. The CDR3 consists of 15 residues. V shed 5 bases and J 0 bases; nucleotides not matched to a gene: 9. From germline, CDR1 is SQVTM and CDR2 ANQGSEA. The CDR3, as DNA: TGCAGCGTTCGCAGGGGGACAGTCATGAACACTGAAGCTTTCTTT. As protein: CSVRRGTVMNTEAFF.

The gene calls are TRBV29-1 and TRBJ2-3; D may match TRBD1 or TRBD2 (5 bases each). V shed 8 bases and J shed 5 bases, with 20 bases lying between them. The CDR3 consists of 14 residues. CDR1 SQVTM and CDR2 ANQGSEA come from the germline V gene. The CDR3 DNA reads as TGCAGCATCCAGAGGGCTGGGGGTAGAGATACGCAGTATTTT. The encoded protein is CSIQRAGGRDTQYF.

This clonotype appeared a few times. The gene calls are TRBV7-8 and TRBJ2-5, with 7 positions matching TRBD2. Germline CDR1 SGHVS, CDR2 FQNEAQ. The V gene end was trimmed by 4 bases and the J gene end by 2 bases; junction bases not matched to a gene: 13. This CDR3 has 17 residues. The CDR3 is CASSSHSGRRGQETQYF. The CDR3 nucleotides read TGTGCCAGCAGCTCCCACTCCGGACGGCGGGGGCAAGAGACCCAGTACTTC. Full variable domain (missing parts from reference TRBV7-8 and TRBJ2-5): GAGVSQSPRYKVAKRGQDVALRCDPISGHVSLFWYQQALGQGPEFLTYFQNEAQLDKSGLPSDRFFAERPEGSVSTLKIQRTQQEDSAVYLCASSSHSGRRGQETQYFGPGTRLLVL.

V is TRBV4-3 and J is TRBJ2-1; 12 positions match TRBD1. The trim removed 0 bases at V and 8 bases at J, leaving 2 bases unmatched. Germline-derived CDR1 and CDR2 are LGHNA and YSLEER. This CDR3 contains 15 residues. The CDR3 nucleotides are TGCGCCAGCAGCCAAGAGGGACAGGGGGCCTATGAGCAGTTCTTC. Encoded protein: CASSQEGQGAYEQFF.